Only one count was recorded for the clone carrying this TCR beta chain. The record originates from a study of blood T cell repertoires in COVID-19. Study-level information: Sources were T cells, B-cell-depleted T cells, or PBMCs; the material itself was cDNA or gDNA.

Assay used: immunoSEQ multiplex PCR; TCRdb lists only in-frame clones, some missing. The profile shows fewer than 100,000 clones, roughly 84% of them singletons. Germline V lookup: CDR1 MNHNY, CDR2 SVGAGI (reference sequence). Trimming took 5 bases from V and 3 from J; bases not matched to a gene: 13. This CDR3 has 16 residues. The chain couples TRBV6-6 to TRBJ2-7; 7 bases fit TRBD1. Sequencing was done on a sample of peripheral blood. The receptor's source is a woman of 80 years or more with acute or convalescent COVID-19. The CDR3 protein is CASSPQTGTDHYEQYF. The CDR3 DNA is TGTGCCAGCAGTCCGCAGACCGGGACAGACCACTACGAGCAGTACTTC.